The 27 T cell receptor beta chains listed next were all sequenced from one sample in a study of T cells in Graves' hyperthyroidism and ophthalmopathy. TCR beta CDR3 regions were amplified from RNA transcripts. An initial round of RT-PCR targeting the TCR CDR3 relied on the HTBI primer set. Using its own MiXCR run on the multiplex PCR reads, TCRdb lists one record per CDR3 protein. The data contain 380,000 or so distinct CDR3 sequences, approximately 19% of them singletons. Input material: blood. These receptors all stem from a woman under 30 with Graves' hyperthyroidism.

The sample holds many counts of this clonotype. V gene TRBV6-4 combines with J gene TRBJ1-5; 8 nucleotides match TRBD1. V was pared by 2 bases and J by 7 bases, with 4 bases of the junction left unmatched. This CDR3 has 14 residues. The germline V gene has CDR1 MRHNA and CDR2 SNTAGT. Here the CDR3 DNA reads TGTGCCAGCAGTGACCGGACAGGGAAACAGCCCCAGCATTTT. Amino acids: CASSDRTGKQPQHF.

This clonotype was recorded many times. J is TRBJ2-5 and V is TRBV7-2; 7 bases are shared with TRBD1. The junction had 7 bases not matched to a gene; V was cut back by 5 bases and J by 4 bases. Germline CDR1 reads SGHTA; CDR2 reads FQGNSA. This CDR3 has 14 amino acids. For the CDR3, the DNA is TGTGCCAGCAGCGTCGACAGGGCGCGAGAGACCCAGTACTTC. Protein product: CASSVDRARETQYF. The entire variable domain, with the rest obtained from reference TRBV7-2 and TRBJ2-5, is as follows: GAGVSQSPSNKVTEKGKDVELRCDPISGHTALYWYRQSLGQGLEFLIYFQGNSAPDKSGLPSDRFSAERTGGSVSTLTIQRTQQEDSAVYLCASSVDRARETQYFGPGTRLLVL.

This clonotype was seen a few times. In nucleotides, the CDR3 is TGTGCCAGCTCCACCCAAGCGGGGCAGGGGACCACAGATACGCAGTATTTT. As protein: CASSTQAGQGTTDTQYF. The chain is built from TRBV6-2 or TRBV6-3 and TRBJ2-3, with D possibly TRBD2 on 7 matching bases. Trimming cost V 8 bases and J 2 bases, with 23 bases left between them. The CDR3 covers 17 residues. CDR1 and CDR2 (germline): MNHEY, SVGEGT.

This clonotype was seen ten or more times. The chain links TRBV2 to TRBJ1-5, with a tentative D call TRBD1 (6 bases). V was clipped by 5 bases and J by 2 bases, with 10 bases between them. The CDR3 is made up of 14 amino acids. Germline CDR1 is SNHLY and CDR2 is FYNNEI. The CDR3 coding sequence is TGTGCCAGCAGTCCTACAGGGCGCAATCAGCCCCAGCATTTT. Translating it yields CASSPTGRNQPQHF.

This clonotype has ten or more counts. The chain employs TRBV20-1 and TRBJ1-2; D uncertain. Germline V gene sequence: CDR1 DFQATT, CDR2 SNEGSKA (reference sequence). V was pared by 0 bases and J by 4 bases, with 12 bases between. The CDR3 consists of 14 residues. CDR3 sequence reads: CSARDLVRIYGYTF. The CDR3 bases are TGCAGTGCTAGAGATCTTGTCAGGATCTATGGCTACACCTTC.

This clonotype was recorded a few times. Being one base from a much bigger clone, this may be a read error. The CDR3 nucleotides are TGCGCCAGCAGCTTGGCCATTGACGCTGGAGCTTTCTTT. As protein: CASSLAIDAGAFF. This sequence joins TRBV5-1 and TRBJ1-1; D gene uncertain. Trimming removed 0 bases at V and 10 bases at J, with 13 bases between. This CDR3 has 13 amino acids. Germline CDR1 reads SGHRS; CDR2 reads YFSETQ.

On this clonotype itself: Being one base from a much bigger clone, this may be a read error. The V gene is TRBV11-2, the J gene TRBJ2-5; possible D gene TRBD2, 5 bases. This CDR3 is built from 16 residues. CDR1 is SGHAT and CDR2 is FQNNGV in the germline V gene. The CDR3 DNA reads TGTGCCAGCAGCTCCGTGGTTTCCCGGACTGAAGAGGCCCAGTACTTC. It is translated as CASSSVVSRTEEAQYF.

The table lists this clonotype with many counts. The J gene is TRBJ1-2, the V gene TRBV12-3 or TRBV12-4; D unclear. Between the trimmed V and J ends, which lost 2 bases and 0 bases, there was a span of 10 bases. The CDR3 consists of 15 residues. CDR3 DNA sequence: TGTGCCAGCAGTTTATTCCGCAGTTCTAACTATGGCTACACCTTC. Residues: CASSLFRSSNYGYTF.

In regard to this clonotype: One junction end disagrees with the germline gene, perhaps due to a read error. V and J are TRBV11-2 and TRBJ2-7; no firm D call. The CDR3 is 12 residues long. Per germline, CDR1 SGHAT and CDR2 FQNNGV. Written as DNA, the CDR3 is TGTGCCATCAGCCACATCTCCTTCGAGCAGTACTTC. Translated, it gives CAISHISFEQYF.

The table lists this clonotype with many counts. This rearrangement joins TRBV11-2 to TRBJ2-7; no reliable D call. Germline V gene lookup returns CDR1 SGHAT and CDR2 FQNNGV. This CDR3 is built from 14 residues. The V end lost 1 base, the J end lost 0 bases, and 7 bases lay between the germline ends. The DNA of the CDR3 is TGTGCCAGCAGCTTAGTTGGGATCTCCTACGAGCAGTACTTC. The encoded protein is CASSLVGISYEQYF.

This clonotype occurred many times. The CDR3 loop reads CSALDAVYGYTF. The CDR3 nucleotides are TGCAGTGCTCTGGACGCTGTCTATGGCTACACCTTC. The chain has TRBV20-1 and TRBJ1-2, with D unresolved. The germline CDR1 and CDR2 sequences are DFQATT and SNEGSKA (reference sequence). The V end was cut by 5 bases, the J end by 4 bases, with 11 bases between. CDR3 size: 12 residues.

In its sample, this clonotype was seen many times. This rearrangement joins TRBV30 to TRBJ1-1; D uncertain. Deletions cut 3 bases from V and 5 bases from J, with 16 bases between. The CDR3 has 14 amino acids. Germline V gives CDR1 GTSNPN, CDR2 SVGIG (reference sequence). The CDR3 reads CAWRYNPGVTEAFF. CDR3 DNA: TGTGCCTGGAGGTATAACCCAGGTGTAACTGAAGCTTTCTTT.

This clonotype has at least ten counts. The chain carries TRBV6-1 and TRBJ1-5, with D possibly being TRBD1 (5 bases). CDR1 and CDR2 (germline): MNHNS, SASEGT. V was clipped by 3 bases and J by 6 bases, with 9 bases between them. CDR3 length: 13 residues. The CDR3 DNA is TGTGCCAGCAGTGAGAGGGGAGCTCAGCCCCAGCATTTT. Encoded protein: CASSERGAQPQHF.

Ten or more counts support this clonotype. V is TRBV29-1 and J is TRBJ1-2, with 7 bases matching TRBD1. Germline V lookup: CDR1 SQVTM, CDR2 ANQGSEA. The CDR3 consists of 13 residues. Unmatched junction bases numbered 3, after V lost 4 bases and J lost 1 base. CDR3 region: CSVGQGVNYGYTF. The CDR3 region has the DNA TGCAGCGTTGGGCAGGGGGTTAACTATGGCTACACCTTC.

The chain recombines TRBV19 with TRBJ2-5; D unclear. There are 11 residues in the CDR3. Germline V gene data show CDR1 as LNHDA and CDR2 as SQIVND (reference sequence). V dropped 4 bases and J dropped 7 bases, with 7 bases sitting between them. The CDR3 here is CASSTRGTQYF. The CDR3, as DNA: TGTGCCAGTAGTACCCGCGGGACCCAGTACTTC. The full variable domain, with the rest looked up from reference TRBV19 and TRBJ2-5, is DGGITQSPKYLFRKEGQNVTLSCEQNLNHDAMYWYRQDPGQGLRLIYYSQIVNDFQKGDIAEGYSVSREKKESFPLTVTSAQKNPTAFYLCASSTRGTQYFGPGTRLLVL.

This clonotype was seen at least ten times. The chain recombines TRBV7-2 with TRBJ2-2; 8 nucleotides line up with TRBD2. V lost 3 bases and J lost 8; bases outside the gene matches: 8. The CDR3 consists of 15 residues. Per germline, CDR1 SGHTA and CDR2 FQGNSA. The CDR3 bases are TGTGCCAGCAGCTTGTCCGGGGGGGCGCGAGGGGAGCTGTTTTTT. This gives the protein CASSLSGGARGELFF.

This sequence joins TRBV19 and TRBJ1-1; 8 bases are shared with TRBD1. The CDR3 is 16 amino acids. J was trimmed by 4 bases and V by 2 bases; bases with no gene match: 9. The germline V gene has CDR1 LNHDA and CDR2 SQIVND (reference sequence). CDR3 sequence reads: CASSIHPSGGPTEAFF. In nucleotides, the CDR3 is TGTGCCAGTAGTATACATCCGTCAGGGGGCCCCACTGAAGCTTTCTTT.

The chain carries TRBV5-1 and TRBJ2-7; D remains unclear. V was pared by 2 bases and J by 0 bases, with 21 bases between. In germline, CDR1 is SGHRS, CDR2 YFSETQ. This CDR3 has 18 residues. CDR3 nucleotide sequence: TGCGCCAGCAGCTTCATGGCCACGGACGGTTTGAGCTCCTACGAGCAGTACTTC. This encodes CASSFMATDGLSSYEQYF.

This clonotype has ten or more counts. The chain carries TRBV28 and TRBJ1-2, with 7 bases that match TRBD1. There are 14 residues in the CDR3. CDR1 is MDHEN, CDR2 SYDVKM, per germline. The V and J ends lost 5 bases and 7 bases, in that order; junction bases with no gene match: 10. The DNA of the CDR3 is TGTGCCAGCAGTGAGTCAGGGGGTGACCCTGGCTACACCTTC. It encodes CASSESGGDPGYTF.

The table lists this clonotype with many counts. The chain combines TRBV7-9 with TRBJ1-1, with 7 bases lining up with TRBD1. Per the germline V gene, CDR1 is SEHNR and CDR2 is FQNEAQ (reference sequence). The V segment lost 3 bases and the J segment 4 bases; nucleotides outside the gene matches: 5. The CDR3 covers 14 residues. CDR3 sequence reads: CASSLRTGRTEAFF. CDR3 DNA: TGTGCCAGCAGCTTGCGGACAGGCCGCACTGAAGCTTTCTTT.

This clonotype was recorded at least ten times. CDR3 sequence: CATSTGNTEAFF. The DNA for the CDR3 is TGTGCCACCAGTACGGGGAACACTGAAGCTTTCTTT. V gene TRBV24-1 combines with J gene TRBJ1-1; D gene ambiguous. Trimming took off 6 bases at V and 1 base at J, with 5 bases between the two ends. This CDR3 is 12 amino acids long. Germline-derived CDR1 and CDR2 are KGHDR and SFDVKD.

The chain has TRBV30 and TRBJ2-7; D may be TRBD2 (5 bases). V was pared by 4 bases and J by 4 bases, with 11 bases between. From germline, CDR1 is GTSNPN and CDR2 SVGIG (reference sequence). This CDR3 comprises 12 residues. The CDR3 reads CAWNRGDYEQYF. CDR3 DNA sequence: TGTGCCTGGAATCGGGGAGATTACGAGCAGTACTTC.

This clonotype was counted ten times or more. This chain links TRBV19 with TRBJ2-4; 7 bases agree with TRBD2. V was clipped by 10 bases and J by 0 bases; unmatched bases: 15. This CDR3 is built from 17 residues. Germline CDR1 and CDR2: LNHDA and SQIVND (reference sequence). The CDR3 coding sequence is TGTGCCACAACCTGGACGGGAGGTCCCTTAGCCAAAAACATTCAGTACTTC. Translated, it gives CATTWTGGPLAKNIQYF.

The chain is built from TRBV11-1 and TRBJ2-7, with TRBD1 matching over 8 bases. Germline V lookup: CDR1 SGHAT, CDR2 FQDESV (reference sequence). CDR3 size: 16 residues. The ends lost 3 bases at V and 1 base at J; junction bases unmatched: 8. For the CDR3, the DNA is TGTGCCAGCAGCTTGGATCAATACAGGGGGTCCTACGAGCAGTACTTC. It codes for CASSLDQYRGSYEQYF.

CDR3 DNA: TGTGCCAGCACATCCGGGCAGGGGGCCAAGACCCAGTACTTC. This sequence encodes CASTSGQGAKTQYF. The chain recombines TRBV25-1 with TRBJ2-5; 8 bases line up with TRBD1. The germline CDR1 and CDR2 sequences are MGHDK and SYGVNS. This CDR3 is built from 14 residues. Unmatched junction bases numbered 10, after V lost 7 bases and J lost 6 bases.

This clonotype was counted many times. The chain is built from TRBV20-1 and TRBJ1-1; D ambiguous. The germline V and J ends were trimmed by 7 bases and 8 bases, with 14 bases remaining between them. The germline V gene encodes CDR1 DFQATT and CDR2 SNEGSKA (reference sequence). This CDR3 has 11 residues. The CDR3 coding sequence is TGCAGTGTCGCGTCGGGCTACGAAGCTTTCTTT. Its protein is CSVASGYEAFF.

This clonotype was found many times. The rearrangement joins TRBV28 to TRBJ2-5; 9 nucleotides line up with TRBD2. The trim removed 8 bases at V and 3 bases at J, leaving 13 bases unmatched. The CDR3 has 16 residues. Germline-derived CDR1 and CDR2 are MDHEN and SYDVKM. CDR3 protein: CASSATQASGEETQYF. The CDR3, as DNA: TGTGCCAGCTCTGCCACCCAGGCTAGCGGGGAAGAGACCCAGTACTTC. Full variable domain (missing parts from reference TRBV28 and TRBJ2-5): DVKVTQSSRYLVKRTGEKVFLECVQDMDHENMFWYRQDPGLGLRLIYFSYDVKMKEKGDIPEGYSVSREKKERFSLILESASTNQTSMYLCASSATQASGEETQYFGPGTRLLVL.